This is a list of T cell receptor beta chains from one sample in a study of T cell responses to AZD1222 COVID-19 vaccine. Here immunoSEQ multiplex PCR was the method, and the copy in TCRdb shows in-frame clones only, minus some. The repertoire holds about 200,000 clones, with over 85% as singletons. The specimen comprised peripheral blood, sampled 28 days after the second dose of the MenACWY control vaccine. The receptors were gathered from an adult who received the MenACWY meningococcal vaccine as a control. The CDR3 runs from the conserved cysteine through the conserved F or W. A D gene is named only where the DNA matches it firmly. The listing skips clone size in some rows; elsewhere it reads once, few, many or a size class.

>.|.|TRBV5-1
CASSWGQTTEAFF
>once|.|TRBV19
CASSRGLFSGNTIYF
>.|.|TRBV7-3
CASSSGHWNTGELFF
>.|.|TRBV5-1
CASSFDGSFPYNEQFF
>.|TRBD2|TRBV11-3
CASSRGGAEQYF
>.|TRBD1|TRBV19
CASSRQGSNQPQHF
>once|.|TRBV6-5
CASSDGAQGPQHF
>few|.|TRBV9
CASSGTENTEAFF
>.|TRBD2|TRBV29-1
CSATPPLAGSKNEQFF
>.|.|TRBV7-9
CASSLEAGVYGYTF
>once|TRBD2|TRBV6-2/TRBV6-3
CASSYDGGGRDTQYF
>.|.|TRBV3-1/TRBV3-2
CASSLGAAGNTIYF
>once|TRBD2|TRBV7-3
CASSWTSGLNEQFF
>.|.|TRBV5-4
CAPTGGGDNSPLHF
>.|.|TRBV5-1
CASSSRTKEGYTF
>few|.|TRBV4-3
CASSQDWQVNEKLFF
>.|TRBD2|TRBV25-1
CASSEGLAGEREQYF
>once|.|TRBV24-1
CATSPSAEVGKYSNQPQHF
>.|.|TRBV9
CASSVGTGPFEQYF
>.|.|TRBV2
CASLRDSLSSYNSPLHF
>.|.|TRBV28
CASGYEQYF
>.|.|TRBV25-1
CASSGPEGNQPQHF
>.|TRBD2|TRBV28
CASSFSGSRYEQYF
>.|TRBD1|TRBV30
CAWTGTGQYNEQFF
>.|.|TRBV6-5
CASSSSNGQPQHF
>.|.|TRBV18
CASSLRPVNTEAFF
>.|.|TRBV19
CASSPETNQPQHF